Detailed here is one T cell receptor beta chain. Its antigen is undetermined. The sample comes from a study of T cell responses to AZD1222 COVID-19 vaccine. Overall study findings and caveats: Every sample of the repertoires postdated the peak T cell response. Spike-specific TCR breadth and depth went up after people got two AZD1222 doses.

The method was immunoSEQ multiplex PCR; TCRdb's version includes in-frame clones alone and lacks a portion of them. The table lists around 180,000 clones, about 94% of them singletons. This CDR3 is 16 amino acids long. Looked up from germline, CDR1 is SGHDT and CDR2 is YYEEEE. The V end lost 4 bases, the J end lost 1 base, and 15 bases lay between the germline ends. The sequenced sample was peripheral blood, obtained on day 0 of AZD1222 vaccination. The receptor was derived from an adult in good health. V gene TRBV5-6 combines with J gene TRBJ2-4; D not resolved. The CDR3 nucleotides are TGTGCCAGCAGCGCACCATCTGAACGCGCCAAAAACATTCAGTACTTC. Translation gives CASSAPSERAKNIQYF.